A single sample gave rise to the 23 T cell receptor beta chains below, sequenced in a study of cytomegalovirus exposure and HLA in healthy donors. Primers for the PCR totalled 60 Vbeta and 13 Jbeta. Libraries were prepared by immunoSEQ multiplex PCR; TCRdb keeps only in-frame clonotypes and omits some of them. Counted here are under 130,000 clones, around 63% occurring once; the ten biggest clones make up under 4%. Material for sequencing was PBMCs. The receptors were sampled from a young man in good health and CMV-seronegative.

This sequence joins TRBV4-3 and TRBJ2-2; TRBD2 matches at 10 bases. CDR3 length: 17 amino acids. V lost 1 base, J lost 6 bases, and 8 bases stayed unmatched. Germline V lookup: CDR1 LGHNA, CDR2 YSLEER. The CDR3, as DNA: TGCGCCAGCAGCCAAGCGCTAGCGGGAGTAGTTTCCGGGGAGCTGTTTTTT. Translated, it gives CASSQALAGVVSGELFF.

The chain is built from TRBV19 and TRBJ1-5; D uncertain. Per germline, CDR1 LNHDA and CDR2 SQIVND (reference sequence). The CDR3 loop spans 15 amino acids. The V and J ends lost 6 bases and 7 bases respectively, with 19 bases between them. The DNA for the CDR3 is TGTGCCAGTAGCTCCCGGATGGTGGAGGTACAGCCCCAGCATTTT. This codes for CASSSRMVEVQPQHF.

The rearrangement uses TRBV7-2 and TRBJ2-4; weak D call: TRBD1 (5 bases). CDR1 and CDR2 from the germline V gene are SGHTA and FQGNSA. This CDR3 is 17 amino acids long. V dropped 4 bases and J dropped 6 bases, with 22 bases sitting between them. The chain's CDR3 is CASSWGHKTPTLNIQYF. The CDR3 DNA reads TGTGCCAGCAGCTGGGGCCATAAAACCCCAACCTTAAACATTCAGTACTTC.

This rearrangement joins TRBV9 to TRBJ1-5; D is unresolved. The CDR3 consists of 12 residues. V was shortened by 0 bases and J by 7 bases, with 5 bases between the two germline ends. From germline, CDR1 is SGDLS and CDR2 YYNGEE. The CDR3 region is CASSVEEQPQHF. CDR3 nucleotide sequence: TGTGCCAGCAGCGTAGAGGAGCAGCCCCAGCATTTT.

A few counts support this clone. The chain uses TRBV7-9 and TRBJ1-3, with unresolved D. Germline V gene sequence: CDR1 SEHNR, CDR2 FQNEAQ (reference sequence). Trimming shortened V by 5 bases and J by 3 bases, and 8 bases separated the two germline ends. The CDR3 runs 13 residues. This CDR3 reads CASSVDGGNTIYF. As DNA, the CDR3 is TGTGCCAGCAGCGTAGACGGTGGAAACACCATATATTTT. Complete variable domain (other parts from reference TRBV7-9 and TRBJ1-3): DTGVSQNPRHKITKRGQNVTFRCDPISEHNRLYWYRQTLGQGPEFLTYFQNEAQLEKSRLLSDRFSAERPKGSFSTLEIQRTEQGDSAMYLCASSVDGGNTIYFGEGSWLTVV.

The chain carries TRBV18 and TRBJ2-5; 15 bases map to TRBD2. The CDR3 extends over 17 amino acids. The ends lost 5 bases at V and 1 base at J; junction bases unmatched: 5. Germline loops: CDR1 KGHSH, CDR2 LQKENI. The CDR3 sequence is CASSRGLAGGGQETQYF. For the CDR3, the DNA is TGTGCCAGCTCAAGAGGACTAGCGGGAGGGGGCCAAGAGACCCAGTACTTC.

This chain links TRBV6-6 with TRBJ2-7, with a possible D match to TRBD1 (6 bases). Germline assignment: CDR1 MNHNY and CDR2 SVGAGI (reference sequence). The CDR3 loop spans 14 amino acids. V was shortened by 5 bases and J by 5 bases, with 16 bases between the two germline ends. Here the CDR3 DNA reads TGTGCCAGCAGTATACAGGGTGTAAGGAACGAGCAGTACTTC. Amino acids: CASSIQGVRNEQYF.

On this clone itself: The sample contains more than one DNA sequence encoding this CDR3. V gene TRBV28 combines with J gene TRBJ1-5; D ambiguous. The CDR3 consists of 12 residues. V was clipped by 3 bases and J by 6 bases, with 6 bases between them. The germline CDR1 and CDR2 sequences are MDHEN and SYDVKM. CDR3 sequence (DNA): TGTGCCAGCAGTTTCTGGAGTCAGCCCCAGCATTTT. Its translation is CASSFWSQPQHF. Full variable domain (outside the CDR3, taken from reference TRBV28 and TRBJ1-5): DVKVTQSSRYLVKRTGEKVFLECVQDMDHENMFWYRQDPGLGLRLIYFSYDVKMKEKGDIPEGYSVSREKKERFSLILESASTNQTSMYLCASSFWSQPQHFGDGTRLSIL.

The chain couples TRBV6-5 to TRBJ1-3; 7 bases are shared with TRBD1. This CDR3 region has 15 residues. The germline CDR1 and CDR2 sequences are MNHEY and SVGAGI. V was pared by 2 bases and J by 0 bases, with 1 base of the junction left unmatched. The CDR3 sequence is CASSYGTDSGNTIYF. The CDR3 DNA reads TGTGCCAGCAGTTACGGGACAGACTCTGGAAACACCATATATTTT.

Only a few counts were recorded for this clone. The V gene is TRBV4-3, the J gene TRBJ2-6, with 10 bases lining up with TRBD1. The CDR3 has 16 residues. V lost 8 bases, J lost 0 bases, and 4 bases stayed unmatched. The V gene's germline CDR1 is LGHNA and CDR2 YSLEER. The CDR3 here is CASGQGEFSGANVLTF. The DNA for the CDR3 is TGCGCCAGCGGACAGGGGGAATTCTCTGGGGCCAACGTCCTGACTTTC.

This chain links TRBV7-3 with TRBJ2-1; 12 nucleotides line up with TRBD2. This CDR3 has 15 residues. Looked up from germline, CDR1 is SGHTA and CDR2 is FQGTGA. Unmatched junction bases numbered 6, after V lost 5 bases and J lost 7 bases. The CDR3 reads CASSLTSGRTNEQFF. In DNA, the CDR3 is TGTGCCAGCAGCCTCACTAGCGGGAGGACGAATGAGCAGTTCTTC.

The rearrangement uses TRBV14 and TRBJ2-1; 8 positions agree with TRBD2. The CDR3 totals 16 residues. Germline V gene data show CDR1 as SGHDN and CDR2 as FVKESK. Unmatched junction bases numbered 10, after V lost 4 bases and J lost 5 bases. CDR3 in amino acids: CASSRIGGGINNEQFF. In DNA, the CDR3 is TGTGCCAGCAGCCGGATCGGGGGGGGTATTAACAATGAGCAGTTCTTC.

The chain couples TRBV6-6 to TRBJ2-2; 8 bases line up with TRBD1. CDR1 is MNHNY, CDR2 SVGAGI, per germline (reference sequence). The CDR3 spans 16 residues. J lost 0 bases, V lost 5 bases, and 5 bases had no gene match. The CDR3 sequence: CASSTGQGSNTGELFF. CDR3 nucleotide sequence: TGTGCCAGCAGTACTGGACAGGGTTCGAACACCGGGGAGCTGTTTTTT.

The chain carries TRBV5-4 and TRBJ2-5; TRBD1 might be the D (5 bases). Matching the DNA end better, TRBJ2-7 makes the J call doubtful. Germline assignment: CDR1 SGHNT and CDR2 YYREEE (reference sequence). This CDR3 is 15 amino acids long. Here the CDR3 DNA reads TGTGCCAGCAGCTTGAACGCAGGGCAAAACTACGAGCAGTACTTC. It specifies CASSLNAGQNYEQYF.

This clone appeared a few times. The chain combines TRBV4-1 with TRBJ1-5; 7 nucleotides align to TRBD1. The CDR3 loop spans 15 amino acids. Germline V gene lookup returns CDR1 MGHRA and CDR2 YSYEKL. The V segment lost 0 bases and the J segment 5 bases; nucleotides outside the gene matches: 4. The CDR3 sequence: CASSQEVTGDQPQHF. CDR3 in DNA: TGCGCCAGCAGCCAAGAGGTAACAGGGGATCAGCCCCAGCATTTT.

The chain recombines TRBV6-6 with TRBJ2-5; D may be TRBD1 (5 bases). Trimming took 0 bases from V and 5 from J, leaving 16 bases between them. This CDR3 spans 16 amino acids. Germline V gene sequence: CDR1 MNHNY, CDR2 SVGAGI (reference sequence). The DNA for the CDR3 is TGTGCCAGCAGTTACTCGGGTTCCAGGGCGGCGGAGACCCAGTACTTC. Translation: CASSYSGSRAAETQYF.

This clone was counted a few times. The V call is TRBV7-2, the J call TRBJ2-3; 11 bases are a match to TRBD2. The J segment lost 0 bases and the V segment lost 4 bases, leaving 9 bases of the junction unmatched. The CDR3 is made up of 18 amino acids. Germline lookup yields CDR1 SGHTA and CDR2 FQGNSA. CDR3 sequence reads: CASSSRASSGRSTDTQYF. Here the CDR3 DNA reads TGTGCCAGCAGCTCGAGGGCCTCTAGCGGGAGGAGCACAGATACGCAGTATTTT.

This rearrangement joins TRBV28 to TRBJ1-2, with D tentatively TRBD1 (6 bases). The CDR3 loop spans 13 amino acids. Trimming pared 8 bases from V and 8 bases from J, leaving 18 bases between. Germline CDR1 reads MDHEN; CDR2 reads SYDVKM. The DNA of the CDR3 is TGTGCCAGCGCTGACACAGGGCCTTGGGGCTACACCTTC. Its protein product is CASADTGPWGYTF.

V and J are TRBV5-1 and TRBJ2-1, with 7 bases lining up with TRBD2. CDR1 SGHRS and CDR2 YFSETQ come from the germline V gene. The CDR3 length is 14 residues. Trimming took 7 bases from V and 5 from J; bases not matched to a gene: 9. CDR3 region: CASGLGLEDNEQFF. CDR3 DNA sequence: TGCGCCAGCGGACTTGGACTAGAGGACAATGAGCAGTTCTTC.

This chain links TRBV30 with TRBJ1-2; 9 bases match TRBD1. The CDR3 runs 13 residues. The V gene's germline CDR1 is GTSNPN and CDR2 SVGIG (reference sequence). After removal of 2 bases from V and 5 bases from J, the junction contained 3 bases not matched to a gene. The CDR3 DNA follows: TGTGCCTGGAGTACCGGGACAGGGTATGGCTACACCTTC. Translation gives CAWSTGTGYGYTF.

The chain combines TRBV5-1 with TRBJ1-1; D is perhaps TRBD1 (5 bases). Germline CDR1 reads SGHRS; CDR2 reads YFSETQ. The CDR3 is 14 amino acids. Trimming cost V 3 bases and J 4 bases, with 13 bases left between them. The CDR3: CASSWGVVSTEAFF. The CDR3 DNA follows: TGCGCCAGCAGCTGGGGGGTGGTAAGCACTGAAGCTTTCTTT.

The genes are TRBV14 and TRBJ1-1, with 8 bases lining up with TRBD1. Germline V lookup: CDR1 SGHDN, CDR2 FVKESK. The CDR3 length is 16 residues. V lost 2 bases to trimming and J lost 1 base; unmatched junction nucleotides: 6. The CDR3 loop is CASSQRTGWANTEAFF. The DNA of the CDR3 is TGTGCCAGCAGCCAAAGGACAGGGTGGGCGAACACTGAAGCTTTCTTT.

CDR3 loop: CASSGQGATTEAFF. The DNA of the CDR3 is TGTGCCAGCAGTGGACAGGGGGCTACCACTGAAGCTTTCTTT. The chain combines TRBV6-1 with TRBJ1-1; 10 positions agree with TRBD1. The CDR3 consists of 14 residues. Germline-derived CDR1 and CDR2 are MNHNS and SASEGT. J was trimmed by 4 bases and V by 4 bases; bases with no gene match: 3.